The sequence of this T cell receptor beta chain was determined in a study of blood T cell repertoires in COVID-19. Study summary: COVID-19 samples from acute and convalescent phases originated in the United States, Italy and Spain. PBMCs, B-cell-depleted T cells, or T cells provided the cDNA or gDNA that made up the material.

The germline gives CDR1 LNHDA, CDR2 SQIVND (reference sequence). Trimming removed 7 bases from V and 8 bases from J; junction bases left unmatched: 6. The CDR3 covers 14 residues. In the source study's methods: It was from reference gene primer amplification that nucleated cell counts were estimated. TCRdb's table, derived via immunoSEQ multiplex PCR, lists solely in-frame clones and lacks some. The V and J calls and clone size are taken from that table; D and trimming were inferred from the DNA. The repertoire holds roughly 56,000 clones, with almost 95% as singletons. V and J are TRBV19 and TRBJ1-6; the match to TRBD1 covers 9 bases. This TCR was sampled from a man between 45 and 60 years old with active COVID-19. The sequencing sample was made of peripheral blood. In DNA, the CDR3 is TGTGCCAGTAAGGACAGGGGCGCTCATTCACCCCTCCACTTT. Translation: CASKDRGAHSPLHF.